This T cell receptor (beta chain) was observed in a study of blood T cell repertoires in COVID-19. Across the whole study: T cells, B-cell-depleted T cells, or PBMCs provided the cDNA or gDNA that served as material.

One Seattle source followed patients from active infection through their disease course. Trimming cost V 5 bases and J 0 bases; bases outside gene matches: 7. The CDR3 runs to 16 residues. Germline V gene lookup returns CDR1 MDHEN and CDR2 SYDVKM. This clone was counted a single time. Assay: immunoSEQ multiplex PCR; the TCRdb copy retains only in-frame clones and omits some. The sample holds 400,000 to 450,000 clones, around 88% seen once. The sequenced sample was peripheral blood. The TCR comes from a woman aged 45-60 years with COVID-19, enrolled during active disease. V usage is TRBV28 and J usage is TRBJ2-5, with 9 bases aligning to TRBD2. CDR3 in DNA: TGTGCCAGCAGTACCAGGAGCGGGGGGCACCAAGAGACCCAGTACTTC. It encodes CASSTRSGGHQETQYF.